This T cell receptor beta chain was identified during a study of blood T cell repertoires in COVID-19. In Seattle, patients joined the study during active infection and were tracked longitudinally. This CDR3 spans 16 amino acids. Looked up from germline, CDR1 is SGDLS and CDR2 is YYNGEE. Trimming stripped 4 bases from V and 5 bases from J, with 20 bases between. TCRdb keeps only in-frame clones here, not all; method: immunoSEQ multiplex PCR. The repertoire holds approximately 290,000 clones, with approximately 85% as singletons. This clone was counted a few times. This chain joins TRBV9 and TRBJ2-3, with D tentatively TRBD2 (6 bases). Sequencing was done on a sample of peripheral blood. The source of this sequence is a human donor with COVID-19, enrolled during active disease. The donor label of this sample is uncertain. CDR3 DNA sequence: TGTGCCAGCAGCCCTCTTTCGGGCGGGACTGGAGATACGCAGTATTTT. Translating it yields CASSPLSGGTGDTQYF.